What follows is one TCR beta chain and its context. These data originate in a study of T cell responses to AZD1222 COVID-19 vaccine. The data were produced by immunoSEQ multiplex PCR, yet TCRdb's version contains in-frame clones alone and is incomplete. This sample has 150,000 or so clones; 90% occur once, and the top ten carry approximately 6.3%. The length of the CDR3 is 13 residues. Trimming took 11 bases from V and 3 from J, leaving 14 bases between them. The germline V gene encodes CDR1 MGHRA and CDR2 YSYEKL. V usage is TRBV4-1 and J usage is TRBJ1-5; D might be TRBD1 (6 bases). The material sequenced was peripheral blood, taken 28 days after the second AZD1222 dose. This receptor was taken from an adult who received the AZD1222 COVID-19 vaccine. The CDR3 spells CASAYRANQPQHF. The CDR3 coding sequence is TGCGCCTCGGCCTACAGGGCCAATCAGCCCCAGCATTTT.